This passage covers 8 T cell receptor beta chains from one sample sequenced in a study of blood T cells in healthy people across ages. A J-beta primer mix and a sample-barcoded 5' primer were used in a second PCR of about 7 to 12 cycles. TCRdb re-analysed the 5' RACE reads in MiXCR, keeping a single row per CDR3 protein. The sample yields roughly 680,000 distinct CDR3 sequences, 21% seen once. The material sequenced was blood. Receptors originate from a man aged 65 to 79 in good health.

This chain connects TRBV3-1 to TRBJ2-3; 8 bases fit TRBD2. This CDR3 has 18 amino acids. J was trimmed by 4 bases and V by 0 bases; bases with no gene match: 12. Per germline, CDR1 LGHDT and CDR2 YNNKEL (reference sequence). The DNA for the CDR3 is TGTGCCAGCAGCCAAGATCTGGGATACCGGGAGGGCCCAGATACGCAGTATTTT. Protein sequence: CASSQDLGYREGPDTQYF.

In its sample, this clonotype was seen a few times. V is TRBV4-3 and J is TRBJ2-2; the match to TRBD2 covers 7 bases. Trimming cost V 4 bases and J 0 bases; bases outside gene matches: 5. The CDR3 has 16 residues. Per the germline V gene, CDR1 is LGHNA and CDR2 is YSLEER. The CDR3 is CASSPLAAANTGELFF. The CDR3 DNA is TGCGCCAGCAGCCCCCTAGCGGCCGCGAACACCGGGGAGCTGTTTTTT.

This chain connects TRBV18 to TRBJ2-1, with 11 bases lining up with TRBD2. The CDR3 runs to 17 residues. J gave up 7 bases and V 3 bases, and 11 bases lay outside the gene matches. CDR1 KGHSH and CDR2 LQKENI come from the germline V gene. This CDR3 reads CASSPTSGSGLRNEQFF. The DNA for the CDR3 is TGTGCCAGCTCACCTACTAGCGGGAGTGGTTTGCGGAATGAGCAGTTCTTC.

This clonotype showed up just a few times. This chain connects TRBV15 to TRBJ2-1, with 10 bases identical to TRBD2. The J call is in doubt because the DNA end fits TRBJ2-5 better. Germline CDR1 reads LNHNV; CDR2 reads YYDKDF (reference sequence). This CDR3 is built from 16 residues. The CDR3 loop reads CATSKRTSGGGETQYF. In DNA, the CDR3 is TGTGCCACCAGCAAGAGGACTAGCGGAGGGGGGGAGACCCAGTACTTC.

This clonotype occurred a few times. This chain uses TRBV25-1 with TRBJ2-7; 10 bases match TRBD1. Germline V gene data show CDR1 as MGHDK and CDR2 as SYGVNS. The ends lost 7 bases at V and 2 bases at J; junction bases unmatched: 2. This CDR3 comprises 13 residues. CDR3 bases: TGTGCCAGCAAAGGGACAGGGGCCTACGAGCAGTACTTC. This codes for CASKGTGAYEQYF.

J is TRBJ1-2 and V is TRBV11-2; 7 nucleotides line up with TRBD1. Unmatched junction bases numbered 3, after V lost 5 bases and J lost 0 bases. The CDR3 runs to 14 residues. Germline V gives CDR1 SGHAT, CDR2 FQNNGV. The CDR3 sequence: CASSRTGPNYGYTF. Here the CDR3 DNA reads TGTGCCAGCAGCCGGACAGGACCTAACTATGGCTACACCTTC. Complete variable domain (other parts from reference TRBV11-2 and TRBJ1-2): EAGVAQSPRYKIIEKRQSVAFWCNPISGHATLYWYQQILGQGPKLLIQFQNNGVVDDSQLPKDRFSAERLKGVDSTLKIQPAKLEDSAVYLCASSRTGPNYGYTFGSGTRLTVV.

This clonotype showed up just a few times. At one end the junction does not follow the germline gene, possibly because of a read error. The chain links TRBV5-1 to TRBJ2-2; no clear D. The germline V gene encodes CDR1 SGHRS and CDR2 YFSETQ. The CDR3 sequence is 15 residues long. CDR3 sequence: CASGFSTRNTGELFF. The CDR3 region has the DNA TGCGCCAGCGGCTTCTCCACGAGGAACACCGGGGAGCTGTTTTTT.

CDR3 loop: CASSYSPQGFSGNTIYF. The CDR3, as DNA: TGTGCCAGCAGTTACTCGCCGCAGGGATTCTCTGGAAACACCATATATTTT. The chain combines TRBV6-5 with TRBJ1-3; TRBD1 might be the D (5 bases). The CDR3 is 17 residues long. Germline CDR1 and CDR2: MNHEY and SVGAGI. V lost 0 bases and J 0 bases, leaving 12 bases between the germline ends.